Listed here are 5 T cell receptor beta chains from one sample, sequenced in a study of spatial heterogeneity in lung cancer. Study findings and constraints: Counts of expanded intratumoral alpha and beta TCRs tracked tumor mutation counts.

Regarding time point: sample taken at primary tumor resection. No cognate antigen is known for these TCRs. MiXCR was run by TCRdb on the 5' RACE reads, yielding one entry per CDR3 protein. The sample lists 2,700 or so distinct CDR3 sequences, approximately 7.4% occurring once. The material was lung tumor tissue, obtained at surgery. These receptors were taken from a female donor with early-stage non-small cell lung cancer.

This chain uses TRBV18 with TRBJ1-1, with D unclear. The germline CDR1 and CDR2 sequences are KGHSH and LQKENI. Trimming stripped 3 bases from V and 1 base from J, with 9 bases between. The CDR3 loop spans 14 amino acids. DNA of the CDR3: TGTGCCAGCTCACCTTTTGGTTCGAACACTGAAGCTTTCTTT. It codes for CASSPFGSNTEAFF.

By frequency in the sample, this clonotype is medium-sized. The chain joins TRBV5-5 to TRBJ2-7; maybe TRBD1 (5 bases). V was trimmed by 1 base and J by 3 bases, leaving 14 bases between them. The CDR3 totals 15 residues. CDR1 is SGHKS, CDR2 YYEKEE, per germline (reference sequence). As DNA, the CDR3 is TGTGCCAGCAGCTTGAGGGGCCTAGGAAGCTACGAGCAGTACTTC. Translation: CASSLRGLGSYEQYF.

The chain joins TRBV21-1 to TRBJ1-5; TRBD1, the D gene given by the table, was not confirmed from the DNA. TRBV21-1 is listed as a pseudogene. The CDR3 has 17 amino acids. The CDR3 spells CASSTDRGRTSNQPQHF. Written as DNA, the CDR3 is TGTGCCAGCAGCACGGACAGGGGACGGACTAGCAATCAGCCCCAGCATTTT.

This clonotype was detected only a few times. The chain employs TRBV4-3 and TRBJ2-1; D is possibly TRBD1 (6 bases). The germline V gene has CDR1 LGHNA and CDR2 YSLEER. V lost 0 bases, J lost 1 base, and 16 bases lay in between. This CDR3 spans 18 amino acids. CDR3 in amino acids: CASSQDQVGHSSYNEQFF. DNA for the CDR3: TGCGCCAGCAGCCAAGATCAAGTGGGACACTCATCCTACAATGAGCAGTTCTTC.

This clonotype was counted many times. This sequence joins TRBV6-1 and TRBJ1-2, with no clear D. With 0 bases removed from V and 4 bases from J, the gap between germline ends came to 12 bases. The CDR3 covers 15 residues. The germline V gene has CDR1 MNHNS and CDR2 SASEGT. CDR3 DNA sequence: TGTGCCAGCAGTGAAGCTGGACGGGTGGGCTATGGCTACACCTTC. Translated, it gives CASSEAGRVGYGYTF.